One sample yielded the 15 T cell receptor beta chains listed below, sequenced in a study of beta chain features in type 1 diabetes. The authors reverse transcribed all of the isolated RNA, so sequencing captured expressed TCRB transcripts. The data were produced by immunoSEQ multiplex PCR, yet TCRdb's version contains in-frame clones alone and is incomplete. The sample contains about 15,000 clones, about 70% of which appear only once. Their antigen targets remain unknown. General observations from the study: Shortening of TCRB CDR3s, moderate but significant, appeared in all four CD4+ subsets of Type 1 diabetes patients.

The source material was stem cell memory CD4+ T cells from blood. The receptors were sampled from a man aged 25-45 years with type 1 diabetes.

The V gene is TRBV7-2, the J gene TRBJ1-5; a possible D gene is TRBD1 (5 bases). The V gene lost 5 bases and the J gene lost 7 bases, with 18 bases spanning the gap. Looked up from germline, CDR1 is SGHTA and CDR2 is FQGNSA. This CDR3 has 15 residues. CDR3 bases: TGTGCCAGCAGCCCGGACACTGATGAGTGGCAGCCCCAGCATTTT. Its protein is CASSPDTDEWQPQHF.

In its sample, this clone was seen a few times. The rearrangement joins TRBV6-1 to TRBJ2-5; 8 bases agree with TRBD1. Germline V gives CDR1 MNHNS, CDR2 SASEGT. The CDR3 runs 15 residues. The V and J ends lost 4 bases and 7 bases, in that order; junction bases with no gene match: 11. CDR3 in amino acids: CASSAGGELASTQYF. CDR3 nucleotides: TGTGCCAGCAGTGCAGGGGGCGAGTTAGCTTCGACCCAGTACTTC.

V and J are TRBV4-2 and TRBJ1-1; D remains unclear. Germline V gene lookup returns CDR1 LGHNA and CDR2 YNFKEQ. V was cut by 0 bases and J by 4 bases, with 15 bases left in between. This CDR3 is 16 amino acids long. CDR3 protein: CASSQESTRRGTEAFF. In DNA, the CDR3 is TGTGCCAGCAGCCAAGAAAGTACCCGTCGGGGCACTGAAGCTTTCTTT.

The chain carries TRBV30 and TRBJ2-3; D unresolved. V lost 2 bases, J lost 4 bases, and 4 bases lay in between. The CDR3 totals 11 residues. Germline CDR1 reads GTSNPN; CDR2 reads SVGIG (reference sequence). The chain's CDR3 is CAWSRSDTQYF. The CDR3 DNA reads TGTGCCTGGAGTCGGTCAGATACGCAGTATTTT.

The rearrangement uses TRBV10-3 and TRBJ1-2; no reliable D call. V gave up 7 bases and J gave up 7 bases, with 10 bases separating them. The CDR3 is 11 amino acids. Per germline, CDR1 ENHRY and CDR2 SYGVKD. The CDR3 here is CAITGGSGYTF. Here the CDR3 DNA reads TGTGCCATCACGGGAGGGAGTGGCTACACCTTC.

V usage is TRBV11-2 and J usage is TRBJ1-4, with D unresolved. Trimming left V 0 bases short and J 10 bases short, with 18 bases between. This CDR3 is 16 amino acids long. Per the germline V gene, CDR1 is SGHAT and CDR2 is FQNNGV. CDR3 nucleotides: TGTGCCAGCAGCTTAGATCCTTTGGGCCTCGGAGGAAAACTGTTTTTT. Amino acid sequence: CASSLDPLGLGGKLFF.

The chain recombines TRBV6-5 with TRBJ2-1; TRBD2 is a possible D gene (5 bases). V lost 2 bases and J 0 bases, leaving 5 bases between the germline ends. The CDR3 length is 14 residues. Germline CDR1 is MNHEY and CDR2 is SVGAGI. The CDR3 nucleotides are TGTGCCAGCAGTTACGACTACTCCTACAATGAGCAGTTCTTC. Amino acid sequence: CASSYDYSYNEQFF.

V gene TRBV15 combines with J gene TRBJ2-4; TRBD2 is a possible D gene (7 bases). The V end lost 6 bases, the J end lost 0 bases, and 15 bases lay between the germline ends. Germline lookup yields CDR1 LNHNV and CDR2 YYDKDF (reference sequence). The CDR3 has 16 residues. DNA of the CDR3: TGTGCCACCAGTGGGAGGGGGGCCCTAGCCAAAAACATTCAGTACTTC. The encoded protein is CATSGRGALAKNIQYF.

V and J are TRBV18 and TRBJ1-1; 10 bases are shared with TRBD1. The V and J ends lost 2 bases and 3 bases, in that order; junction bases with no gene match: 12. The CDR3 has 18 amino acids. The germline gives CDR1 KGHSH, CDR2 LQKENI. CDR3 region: CASSPGLSGGQGYTEAFF. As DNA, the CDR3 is TGTGCCAGCTCACCAGGGTTAAGCGGGGGACAGGGGTACACTGAAGCTTTCTTT.

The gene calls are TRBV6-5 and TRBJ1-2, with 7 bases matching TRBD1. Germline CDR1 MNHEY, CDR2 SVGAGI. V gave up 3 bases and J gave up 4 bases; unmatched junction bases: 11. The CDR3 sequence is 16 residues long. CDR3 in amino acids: CASSYFSSGTAYGYTF. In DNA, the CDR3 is TGTGCCAGCAGTTATTTTTCTTCCGGGACAGCCTATGGCTACACCTTC.

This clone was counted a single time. The CDR3 loop is CASSSQGKGVQPQHF. The CDR3 DNA sequence: TGTGCCAGCAGTTCACAGGGGAAAGGGGTTCAGCCCCAGCATTTT. The chain uses TRBV6-1 and TRBJ1-5; 7 positions agree with TRBD1. V lost 5 bases and J lost 6; bases outside the gene matches: 10. CDR3 length: 15 residues. Germline CDR1 is MNHNS and CDR2 is SASEGT.

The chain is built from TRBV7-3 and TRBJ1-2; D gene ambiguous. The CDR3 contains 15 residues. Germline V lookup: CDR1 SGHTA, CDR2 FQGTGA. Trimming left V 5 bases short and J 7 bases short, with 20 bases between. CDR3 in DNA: TGTGCCAGCAGCCTTCGTCAGGAGGGAATGAGTGGCTACACCTTC. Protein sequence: CASSLRQEGMSGYTF.

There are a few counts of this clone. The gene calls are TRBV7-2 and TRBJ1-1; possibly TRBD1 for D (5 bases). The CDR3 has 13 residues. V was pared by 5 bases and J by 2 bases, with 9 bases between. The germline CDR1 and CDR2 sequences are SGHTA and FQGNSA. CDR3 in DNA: TGTGCCAGCAGCCGAGACAGAAACACTGAAGCTTTCTTT. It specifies CASSRDRNTEAFF.

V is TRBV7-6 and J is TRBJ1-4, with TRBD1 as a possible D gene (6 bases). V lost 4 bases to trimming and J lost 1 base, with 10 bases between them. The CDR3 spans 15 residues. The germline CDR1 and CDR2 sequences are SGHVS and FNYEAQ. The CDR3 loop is CASSYQQGTNEKLFF. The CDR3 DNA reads TGTGCCAGCAGCTACCAACAGGGAACTAATGAAAAACTGTTTTTT.

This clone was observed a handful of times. The CDR3 bases are TGTGCCAGCAGTTTGAAGCTTTACGAGCAGTACTTC. This translates into CASSLKLYEQYF. The chain joins TRBV28 to TRBJ2-7; D ambiguous. Trimming removed 3 bases at V and 4 bases at J, with 7 bases between. CDR1 and CDR2 from the germline V gene are MDHEN and SYDVKM. The CDR3 loop spans 12 amino acids.